Below, 22 T cell receptor beta chains from the same sample are listed, as sequenced in a study of cytomegalovirus exposure and HLA in healthy donors. A multiplex PCR was run with 60 Vbeta primers and 13 Jbeta primers. Repertoires were generated with immunoSEQ multiplex PCR, while TCRdb's copy carries only in-frame clones and drops some. The top ten hold 7% to 9.5% of the sample, which has under 200,000 clones, around 83% seen once. Sequencing input: PBMCs. These receptor sequences come from a male donor in good health and CMV-seropositive.

This chain links TRBV6-1 with TRBJ2-7; the match to TRBD1 covers 7 bases. J lost 5 bases, V lost 8 bases, and 12 bases had no gene match. Germline CDR1 MNHNS, CDR2 SASEGT. The CDR3 consists of 14 residues. The CDR3 region is CASANGTVFHEQYF. The CDR3, as DNA: TGTGCCAGCGCAAACGGGACAGTTTTTCACGAGCAGTACTTC.

This clone was found a few times. J is TRBJ1-3 and V is TRBV30; D is unclear. CDR1 and CDR2 from the germline V gene are GTSNPN and SVGIG (reference sequence). V was cut by 0 bases and J by 3 bases, with 15 bases left in between. CDR3 size: 16 residues. In nucleotides, the CDR3 is TGTGCCTGGAGTGTACCCTCCCGAAGGAGTGGAAACACCATATATTTT. This gives the protein CAWSVPSRRSGNTIYF.

The chain has TRBV4-1 and TRBJ1-1; D gene uncertain. The CDR3 spans 15 residues. V gave up 0 bases and J gave up 2 bases, with 10 bases separating them. Germline V gene lookup returns CDR1 MGHRA and CDR2 YSYEKL. For the CDR3, the DNA is TGCGCCAGCAGCCAAGATACCGACTTAAACACTGAAGCTTTCTTT. Encoded protein: CASSQDTDLNTEAFF.

The genes are TRBV28 and TRBJ2-7, with TRBD2 matching 7 bases. CDR3 size: 13 residues. Germline loops: CDR1 MDHEN, CDR2 SYDVKM. With V trimmed by 7 bases and J by 0 bases, 3 bases remained unmatched. This CDR3 is CASIGGSSYEQYF. The CDR3 DNA reads TGTGCCAGCATAGGCGGGAGCTCCTACGAGCAGTACTTC. Based on the CDR3 plus reference TRBV28 and TRBJ2-7, the full variable domain is DVKVTQSSRYLVKRTGEKVFLECVQDMDHENMFWYRQDPGLGLRLIYFSYDVKMKEKGDIPEGYSVSREKKERFSLILESASTNQTSMYLCASIGGSSYEQYFGPGTRLTVT.

This clone has a handful of counts. Germline is not matched at one junction end, which may reflect a read error. The rearrangement uses TRBV19 and TRBJ1-1, with unresolved D. Germline lookup yields CDR1 LNHDA and CDR2 SQIVND (reference sequence). The CDR3 is 13 amino acids. The CDR3 loop is CASSIVANTEAFF. The CDR3 nucleotides are TGTGCCAGTAGCATAGTAGCGAACACTGAAGCTTTCTTT.

The chain recombines TRBV7-7 with TRBJ2-7, with 9 bases lining up with TRBD1. The CDR3 is 15 amino acids. Germline lookup yields CDR1 SSHAT and CDR2 FNYEAQ (reference sequence). Trimming cost V 6 bases and J 2 bases; bases outside gene matches: 8. CDR3 sequence: CASSYGQGPPYEQYF. Written as DNA, the CDR3 is TGTGCCAGCAGTTATGGACAGGGGCCCCCCTACGAGCAGTACTTC.

The chain has TRBV7-8 and TRBJ2-7; D is possibly TRBD2 (5 bases). Deletions cut 2 bases from V and 5 bases from J, with 16 bases between. From germline, CDR1 is SGHVS and CDR2 FQNEAQ. This CDR3 has 15 amino acids. This CDR3 is CASSLNLGGENEQYF. DNA for the CDR3: TGTGCCAGCAGCTTAAATCTAGGAGGTGAAAACGAGCAGTACTTC.

The chain links TRBV28 to TRBJ2-7, with 7 bases matching TRBD1. Unmatched junction bases numbered 12, after V lost 6 bases and J lost 7 bases. The CDR3 covers 14 residues. Germline V gene data show CDR1 as MDHEN and CDR2 as SYDVKM. CDR3 coding DNA: TGTGCCAGCAGCCTACAGGGGCGAGTTGGGGAGCAGTACTTC. Translated, it gives CASSLQGRVGEQYF.

The CDR3 DNA reads TGTGCCAGCAGCGTAGCCAGGGGCTATGGCTACACCTTC. The encoded protein is CASSVARGYGYTF. The chain carries TRBV9 and TRBJ1-2, with D possibly matching TRBD1 (6 bases). Germline V gives CDR1 SGDLS, CDR2 YYNGEE. Trimming pared 0 bases from V and 4 bases from J, leaving 7 bases between. This CDR3 is 13 amino acids long.

This chain joins TRBV6-1 and TRBJ1-2; TRBD1 matches at 10 bases. V gave up 5 bases and J gave up 2 bases; unmatched junction bases: 5. CDR3 size: 15 residues. CDR1 and CDR2 (germline): MNHNS, SASEGT. CDR3 coding DNA: TGTGCCAGCAGTACCCGGGACAGGGGCAACTATGGCTACACCTTC. As protein: CASSTRDRGNYGYTF.

V is TRBV9 and J is TRBJ1-4; no clear D gene. The CDR3 sequence is 14 residues long. The germline CDR1 and CDR2 sequences are SGDLS and YYNGEE. V gave up 6 bases and J gave up 4 bases, with 13 bases separating them. Written as DNA, the CDR3 is TGTGCCAGCAACCCGGGATTAAGTAATGAAAAACTGTTTTTT. This codes for CASNPGLSNEKLFF.

J is TRBJ1-3 and V is TRBV5-1, with D perhaps matching TRBD1 (5 bases). V was shortened by 4 bases and J by 3 bases, with 11 bases between the two germline ends. Germline V gives CDR1 SGHRS, CDR2 YFSETQ. The CDR3 contains 14 residues. The CDR3 coding sequence is TGCGCCAGCAGCAGCGGGACTGTTGGAAACACCATATATTTT. This sequence encodes CASSSGTVGNTIYF.

The V call is TRBV10-1, the J call TRBJ2-3; 7 nucleotides match TRBD2. Germline CDR1 is WNHNN and CDR2 is SYGVQD (reference sequence). J lost 5 bases, V lost 8 bases, and 16 bases had no gene match. The length of the CDR3 is 16 residues. DNA of the CDR3: TGCGCCAGCGGGCCCTCCCGGACTAGGGTCAAAGATACGCAGTATTTT. Translated, it gives CASGPSRTRVKDTQYF.

In nucleotides, the CDR3 is TGTGCCAGCAGTTCCCAAGGACAGAACCTCAATCAGCCCCAGCATTTT. Protein sequence: CASSSQGQNLNQPQHF. The chain couples TRBV28 to TRBJ1-5; possible D gene TRBD1, 6 bases. The V end was cut by 4 bases, the J end by 3 bases, with 16 bases between. The CDR3 has 16 amino acids. Per the germline V gene, CDR1 is MDHEN and CDR2 is SYDVKM.

This clone has more than one count but fewer than ten. This chain uses TRBV7-2 with TRBJ1-4, with a possible D match to TRBD1 (5 bases). Germline CDR1 and CDR2: SGHTA and FQGNSA. The CDR3 has 16 residues. Deletions cut 3 bases from V and 7 bases from J, with 18 bases between. CDR3 in DNA: TGTGCCAGCAGCTTCCTGCCGGGACTGGTGGGTGAAAAACTGTTTTTT. Protein product: CASSFLPGLVGEKLFF.

This clone turned up a few times. The J gene is TRBJ2-1, the V gene TRBV10-2; 11 nucleotides align to TRBD2. The V and J ends lost 6 bases and 9 bases, in that order; junction bases with no gene match: 16. CDR3 size: 17 residues. From germline, CDR1 is WSHSY and CDR2 SAAADI. CDR3 region: CASRSAASGRISGEQFF. In DNA, the CDR3 is TGCGCCAGCAGATCGGCGGCTAGCGGGAGGATTAGTGGTGAGCAGTTCTTC.

The rearrangement joins TRBV5-1 to TRBJ2-6; 9 nucleotides match TRBD1. Germline CDR1 is SGHRS and CDR2 is YFSETQ. The V segment lost 3 bases and the J segment 0 bases; nucleotides outside the gene matches: 4. The CDR3 has 17 residues. The CDR3 spells CASSSGTGSSGANVLTF. DNA of the CDR3: TGCGCCAGCAGCTCCGGGACAGGGAGCTCTGGGGCCAACGTCCTGACTTTC.

The chain couples TRBV5-4 to TRBJ2-5; 7 bases align to TRBD1. V lost 7 bases and J lost 1; bases outside the gene matches: 10. Per germline, CDR1 SGHNT and CDR2 YYREEE (reference sequence). The CDR3 is 15 residues long. The CDR3: CASSHPRDSQETQYF. Written as DNA, the CDR3 is TGTGCCAGCTCGCACCCACGGGACAGCCAAGAGACCCAGTACTTC.

The chain uses TRBV4-3 and TRBJ2-6; TRBD1 matches 10 bases. Germline-derived CDR1 and CDR2 are LGHNA and YSLEER. The J segment lost 3 bases and the V segment lost 2 bases, leaving 4 bases of the junction unmatched. This CDR3 contains 17 residues. The CDR3 protein is CASSQLTGGDGANVLTF. The CDR3 DNA follows: TGCGCCAGCAGCCAATTGACAGGGGGCGATGGGGCCAACGTCCTGACTTTC.

This chain uses TRBV5-1 with TRBJ2-5, with a possible D match to TRBD1 (6 bases). Trimming removed 4 bases from V and 9 bases from J, with 19 bases in between. The V gene's germline CDR1 is SGHRS and CDR2 YFSETQ. CDR3 length equals 14 residues. The CDR3 DNA is TGCGCCAGCAGCCCCGGACAGAACCAGGAGGCCCAGTACTTC. It yields the protein CASSPGQNQEAQYF.

This chain links TRBV6-5 with TRBJ1-1, with TRBD1 matching 8 bases. CDR1 MNHEY and CDR2 SVGAGI come from the germline V gene. Germline trimming cut 6 bases from V and 0 bases from J; bases unmatched to any gene: 3. The CDR3 loop spans 14 amino acids. For the CDR3, the DNA is TGTGCCAGCAGCAGGGGGCGGATGAACACTGAAGCTTTCTTT. Its protein product is CASSRGRMNTEAFF.

The chain carries TRBV19 and TRBJ1-1, with D perhaps TRBD1 (5 bases). Trimming stripped 3 bases from V and 11 bases from J, with 16 bases between. The CDR3 runs to 13 residues. Germline CDR1 and CDR2: LNHDA and SQIVND (reference sequence). CDR3 DNA sequence: TGTGCCAGTAGTATTGTTAGCGGGGCGTCGGCTTTCTTT. Translating it yields CASSIVSGASAFF.